The 7 T cell receptor beta chains reported below all come from one sample, sequenced in a study of shared clonotypes between healthy human individuals (dated by TCRdb to 2018 to 2020). The method behind the library was the immunoSEQ multiplex PCR assay. Imported from immuneACCESS, the table was reduced by TCRdb to in-frame sequences with V and J called. These copies leave out some clones; in studies compared against another copy, an unresolved V gene accounts for under half, and the cause of the remainder is not known. Counted in this sample were 800,000 or so clones; about 96% of them appeared once. Approximately 0.2% of the sample is held by the ten biggest clonotypes. CD8 naive samples were obtained by positive selection for CCR7 among CD45RO-negative cells, yielding a CD45RA+CCR7+ population from which TemRA cells were excluded. The sample comprised naive CD8+ T cells sorted from blood. Per the publication, the cell subset or site label means: CD45RA+CCR7+. The receptors were gathered from a man under 40 in good health.

This chain uses TRBV12-1 with TRBJ1-5; the D call TRBD1 from the table was never checked on the DNA. TRBV12-1 is shown as a pseudogene. CDR3 length: 17 amino acids. The CDR3 coding sequence is TGTGCCAGCGTTTTACGGCAGGGCCAATATAGCAATCAGCCCCAGCATTTT. Amino acids: CASVLRQGQYSNQPQHF.

Only one count was recorded for this clone. The chain couples TRBV6-1 to TRBJ2-1; the match to TRBD1 covers 9 bases. CDR3 size: 15 residues. Looked up from germline, CDR1 is MNHNS and CDR2 is SASEGT. Trimming at V came to 2 bases and at J to 7 bases, leaving 6 bases not matched to a gene. The CDR3 is CASSERQGDWNEQFF. CDR3 in DNA: TGTGCCAGCAGTGAACGACAGGGGGACTGGAATGAGCAGTTCTTC.

The chain recombines TRBV9 with TRBJ2-1, with TRBD2 matching over 7 bases. Germline V CDR1 and CDR2: SGDLS, YYNGEE. The CDR3 contains 12 residues. V trimming: 2 bases; J trimming: 9 bases; junction bases outside the gene matches: 2. In DNA, the CDR3 is TGTGCCAGCAGCGTTATAGCGGGTGAGCAGTTCTTC. Its translation: CASSVIAGEQFF.

The chain joins TRBV13 to TRBJ1-2, with TRBD1 matching over 8 bases. This CDR3 has 13 amino acids. Trimming took 5 bases from V and 4 from J; bases not matched to a gene: 3. Per the germline V gene, CDR1 is PRHDT and CDR2 is FYEKMQ (reference sequence). DNA for the CDR3: TGTGCCAGCAGCGACAGGGGTGGCTATGGCTACACCTTC. Encoded protein: CASSDRGGYGYTF. The full variable domain, rest sourced from reference TRBV13 and TRBJ1-2, is AAGVIQSPRHLIKEKRETATLKCYPIPRHDTVYWYQQGPGQDPQFLISFYEKMQSDKGSIPDRFSAQQFSDYHSELNMSSLELGDSALYFCASSDRGGYGYTFGSGTRLTVV.

For this clone: The sample has other DNA sequences that encode this CDR3 too. The chain couples TRBV5-6 to TRBJ2-3; D not certain. The germline gives CDR1 SGHDT, CDR2 YYEEEE. Trimming stripped 0 bases from V and 6 bases from J, with 8 bases between. This CDR3 has 13 amino acids. CDR3 region: CASSLGVADTQYF. The CDR3, as DNA: TGTGCCAGCAGCTTGGGGGTTGCGGATACGCAGTATTTT. The full variable domain, completed using reference TRBV5-6 and TRBJ2-3, is DAGVTQSPTHLIKTRGQQVTLRCSPKSGHDTVSWYQQALGQGPQFIFQYYEEEERQRGNFPDRFSGHQFPNYSSELNVNALLLGDSALYLCASSLGVADTQYFGPGTRLTVL.

CDR3 sequence (DNA): TGTGCCACCAGCAGAGATTACGGCAGCGCCTACGAGCAGTACTTC. It encodes CATSRDYGSAYEQYF. J is TRBJ2-7 and V is TRBV15; D unclear. Germline lookup yields CDR1 LNHNV and CDR2 YYDKDF (reference sequence). Trimming took 0 bases from V and 2 from J, leaving 11 bases between them. The CDR3 extends over 15 amino acids.

The chain uses TRBV7-3 and TRBJ2-3; 10 bases are a match to TRBD2. V shed 0 bases and J 1 base; nucleotides not matched to a gene: 7. CDR3 size: 18 residues. The V gene's germline CDR1 is SGHTA and CDR2 FQGTGA. CDR3 loop: CASSLTPGAGGGTDTQYF. The CDR3, as DNA: TGTGCCAGCAGCTTAACGCCCGGAGCGGGAGGGGGCACAGATACGCAGTATTTT.